This T cell receptor beta chain was captured in a study of regulatory T cells in long-lasting Graves disease. Study-wide context: A definition of persistent Graves' disease required over 5 years of antithyroid drugs plus positive TSH receptor antibodies. Overall study results and limits: Persistent disease preferred TRBV28, TRBJ1-2 and TRBJ2-5; new disease, TRBV20-1 and TRBJ2-1.

Researchers made TCR beta libraries by using iRepertoire HTBI primers and running Arm-PCR on CDR3 regions. TCRdb reprocessed the multiplex PCR reads via MiXCR and lists one record per CDR3 protein. The sample holds around 500,000 distinct CDR3 sequences, around 20% seen once. This CDR3 comprises 12 residues. CDR1 SQVTM and CDR2 ANQGSEA come from the germline V gene. Time point noted: persistent/refractory GD, antithyroid drugs over 5 years with positive TRAb. From RNA extracted from PBMCs, the TCR library was made. Of note for this clonotype: The antigen is undetermined.

This TCR derives from a female donor with Graves disease. V is TRBV29-1 and J is TRBJ2-3; tentatively, D is TRBD2 (7 bases). Here the sequenced sample was peripheral blood mononuclear cells (PBMCs), taken when the disease was refractory, from a patient treated with antithyroid drugs. The CDR3 spells CSSQGGPDTQYF. The CDR3 DNA sequence: TGCAGTTCACAGGGAGGGCCAGATACGCAGTATTTT.